The 9 T cell receptor beta chains given below trace back to one sample, sequenced in a study of HIV-infected patients and healthy controls. The repertoire came from unfractionated whole blood and reflected all unsorted peripheral T cells. Alpha and beta constant-region primers primed reverse transcription of approximately 500 ng RNA. Each of the alpha and beta chains got its own library through chain-specific third strand synthesis with indices. TCRdb ran MiXCR on the 5' RACE reads and lists one entry per CDR3 protein. The sample shows several thousand distinct CDR3 sequences, approximately 7.9% of them seen only once. Here the sequenced sample was blood, taken before antiretroviral therapy. These receptor sequences come from an adult with HIV infection. The donor label of this sample is uncertain.

In its sample, this clonotype was seen many times. CDR3 nucleotide sequence: TGTGCCACCAGCAGACTACAGGGAACGGAGACCCAGTACTTC. Amino acids: CATSRLQGTETQYF. The chain combines TRBV15 with TRBJ2-5; a weak D match, TRBD1 (6 bases). Trimming took off 2 bases at V and 5 bases at J, with 12 bases between the two ends. Germline V lookup: CDR1 LNHNV, CDR2 YYDKDF (reference sequence). CDR3 length: 14 residues.

This clonotype was detected ten times or more. The rearrangement links TRBV12-3 or TRBV12-4 to TRBJ1-5, with D hard to call. The V end was cut by 6 bases, the J end by 5 bases, with 11 bases between. The CDR3 spans 13 residues. In DNA, the CDR3 is TGTGCCAGCAGCCCCTCGGGGTATCAGCCCCAGCATTTT. Residues: CASSPSGYQPQHF.

The chain has TRBV2 and TRBJ2-1, with D possibly matching TRBD2 (5 bases). The CDR3 is 13 residues long. Germline V CDR1 and CDR2: SNHLY, FYNNEI. Between the trimmed V and J ends, which lost 10 bases and 2 bases, there was a span of 12 bases. The CDR3 DNA sequence: TGTGCCACAAGAGCCGGGACCTACAATGAGCAGTTCTTC. Translating gives CATRAGTYNEQFF.

There are many counts of this clonotype. The V gene is TRBV5-1, the J gene TRBJ1-1; D unresolved. Trimming cost V 6 bases and J 0 bases, with 12 bases left between them. Per germline, CDR1 SGHRS and CDR2 YFSETQ. This CDR3 has 14 residues. The CDR3 is CASNRDGVNTEAFF. The CDR3, as DNA: TGCGCCAGCAACCGTGACGGAGTGAACACTGAAGCTTTCTTT.

This clonotype was observed a handful of times. J is TRBJ2-3 and V is TRBV28; D may be TRBD2 (6 bases). The CDR3 sequence is 16 residues long. The V end lost 5 bases, the J end lost 2 bases, and 17 bases lay between the germline ends. Germline CDR1 and CDR2: MDHEN and SYDVKM. CDR3 protein: CASSTPTSSITDTQYF. The CDR3 nucleotides read TGTGCCAGCAGTACGCCAACTAGCTCAATCACAGATACGCAGTATTTT. Full variable domain (missing parts from reference TRBV28 and TRBJ2-3): DVKVTQSSRYLVKRTGEKVFLECVQDMDHENMFWYRQDPGLGLRLIYFSYDVKMKEKGDIPEGYSVSREKKERFSLILESASTNQTSMYLCASSTPTSSITDTQYFGPGTRLTVL.

This clonotype has ten or more counts. The V call is TRBV6-1, the J call TRBJ1-2; TRBD1 aligns across 12 bases. CDR1 and CDR2 from the germline V gene are MNHNS and SASEGT. The V gene end was trimmed by 8 bases and the J gene end by 1 base; junction bases not matched to a gene: 8. The CDR3 runs 16 residues. For the CDR3, the DNA is TGTGCCAGCTCTGGGACAGGGGGCAATCTTAACTATGGCTACACCTTC. Translation: CASSGTGGNLNYGYTF.

The chain has TRBV4-2 and TRBJ1-1, with unresolved D. Germline loops: CDR1 LGHNA, CDR2 YNFKEQ. V lost 0 bases, J lost 3 bases, and 11 bases lay in between. The CDR3 is made up of 15 amino acids. CDR3 region: CASSQDQEWDTEAFF. In DNA form, the CDR3 reads TGTGCCAGCAGCCAAGATCAGGAATGGGACACTGAAGCTTTCTTT.

This clonotype was detected ten times or more. V is TRBV6-5 and J is TRBJ1-5; 9 bases are a match to TRBD1. There are 14 residues in the CDR3. Trimming removed 5 bases from V and 3 bases from J; junction bases left unmatched: 2. Germline CDR1 and CDR2: MNHEY and SVGAGI. CDR3 DNA: TGTGCCAGCAGTCGGACAGGGGTCAATCAGCCCCAGCATTTT. As protein: CASSRTGVNQPQHF.

This clonotype was found many times. This chain links TRBV25-1 with TRBJ2-7; the D gene is possibly TRBD1 (5 bases). Germline loops: CDR1 MGHDK, CDR2 SYGVNS. V was clipped by 1 base and J by 5 bases, with 9 bases between them. This CDR3 is built from 13 residues. The CDR3: CASSEFAGNEQYF. In DNA form, the CDR3 reads TGTGCCAGCAGTGAATTCGCAGGGAACGAGCAGTACTTC.